This T cell receptor beta chain comes out of a study of tissue T cells after allogeneic stem cell transplantation. Overall study findings and caveats: Alloreactivity or antigen specificity of tissue TCRs was not determined; some clones might be host cells.

Germline V gene sequence: CDR1 GKSSPN, CDR2 SITVG. Trimming stripped 0 bases from V and 6 bases from J, with 7 bases between. This CDR3 comprises 12 residues. Clones were read by immunoSEQ multiplex PCR, and TCRdb kept only the in-frame ones, dropping some. The sample records about 21,000 clones, around 70% being singletons. This clone came up a few times. What it binds is not known. These gene names are mouse names. Read coverage stops 1 residue before the CDR3 terminus; the germline J gene supplies the remainder. This receptor was taken from a female BALB/c mouse in good health. The MHC haplotype of the strain is H2-d. The chain combines TRBV31 with TRBJ2-3, with D unclear. Input material: blood. CDR3 sequence: CAWSLSGETLYF. The CDR3 DNA, read in part, is TGTGCCTGGAGTCTATCCGGGGAAACGCTGTAT.